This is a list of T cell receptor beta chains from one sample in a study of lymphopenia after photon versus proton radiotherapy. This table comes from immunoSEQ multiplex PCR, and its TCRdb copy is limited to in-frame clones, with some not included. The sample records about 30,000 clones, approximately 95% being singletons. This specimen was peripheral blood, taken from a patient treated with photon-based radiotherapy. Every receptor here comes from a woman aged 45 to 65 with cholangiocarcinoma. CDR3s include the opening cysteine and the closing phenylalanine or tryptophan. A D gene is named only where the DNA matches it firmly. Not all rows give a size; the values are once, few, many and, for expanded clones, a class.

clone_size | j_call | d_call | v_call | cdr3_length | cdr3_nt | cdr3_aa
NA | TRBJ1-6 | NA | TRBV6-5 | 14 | TGTGCCAGCAGTTACGGGGTGATGAATTCACCCCTCCACTTT | CASSYGVMNSPLHF
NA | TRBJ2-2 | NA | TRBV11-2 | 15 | TGTGCCAGCAGCCTTACAGGGTTCGGAACCGGGGAGCTGTTTTTT | CASSLTGFGTGELFF
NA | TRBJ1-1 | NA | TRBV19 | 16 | TGTGCCAGTAGTATAGGAGCCTTGCCGGGTCACACTGAAGCTTTCTTT | CASSIGALPGHTEAFF
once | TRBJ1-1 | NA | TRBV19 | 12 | TGTGCCAGTGGACGCGCGGGGGCTGAAGCTTTCTTT | CASGRAGAEAFF
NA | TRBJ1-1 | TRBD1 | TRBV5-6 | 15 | TGTGCCAGCAGCTTGGGAACAGGGGTTCTCACTGAAGCTTTCTTT | CASSLGTGVLTEAFF
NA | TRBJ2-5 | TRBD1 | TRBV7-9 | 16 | TGTGCCAGCAGCTACAGGGGGCCTGGTAATGGAGAGACCCAGTACTTC | CASSYRGPGNGETQYF
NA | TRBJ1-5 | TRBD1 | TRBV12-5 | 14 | TGTGCTAGTGGCCATGGACAGGTTAATCAGCCCCAGCATTTT | CASGHGQVNQPQHF
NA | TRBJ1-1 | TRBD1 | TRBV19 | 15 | TGTGCCAGTAGTATACCCCCCGACAGGGCCACTGAAGCTTTCTTT | CASSIPPDRATEAFF
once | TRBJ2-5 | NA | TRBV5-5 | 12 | TGTGCCAGCAGCTTCCCGGGAGAGACCCAGTACTTC | CASSFPGETQYF
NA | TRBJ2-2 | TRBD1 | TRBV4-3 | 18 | TGCGCCAGCAGCCAGGGGACAGGGGGCTTCTTTAACACCGGGGAGCTGTTTTTT | CASSQGTGGFFNTGELFF
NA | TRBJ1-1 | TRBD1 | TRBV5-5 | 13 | TGTGCCAGCAGCTCCGGACAGGGGGGTGAAGCTTTCTTT | CASSSGQGGEAFF
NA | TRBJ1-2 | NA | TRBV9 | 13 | TGTGCCAGCAGCGTAGAAGAGGGGACAGGCTACACCTTC | CASSVEEGTGYTF
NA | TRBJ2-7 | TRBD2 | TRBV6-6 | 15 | TGTGCCAGCAGCTCCCCTCGGGGGGGTCGATACGAGCAGTACTTC | CASSSPRGGRYEQYF
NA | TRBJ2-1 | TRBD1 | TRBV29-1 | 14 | TGCAGCGTTGAGGACAGGTCCATCTACAATGAGCAGTTCTTC | CSVEDRSIYNEQFF
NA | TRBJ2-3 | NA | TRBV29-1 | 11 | TGCAGCGCTCTTCGGACCGATACGCAGTATTTT | CSALRTDTQYF
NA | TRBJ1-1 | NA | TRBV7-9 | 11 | TGTGCCAGCAGAAAGAGGGGTGAAGCTTTCTTT | CASRKRGEAFF
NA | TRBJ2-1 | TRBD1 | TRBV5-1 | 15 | TGCGCCAGCACGGACAGGACGGTCCGGGGCGATGAGCAGTTCTTC | CASTDRTVRGDEQFF
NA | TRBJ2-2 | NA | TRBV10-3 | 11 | TGTGCCATCAGGGAGGGCGGGGAGCTGTTTTTT | CAIREGGELFF
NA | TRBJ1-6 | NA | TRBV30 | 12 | TGTGCCTGGAGTGTAAATAATTCACCCCTCCACTTT | CAWSVNNSPLHF
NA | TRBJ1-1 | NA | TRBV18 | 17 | TGTGCCAGCTCACCACCGGGGCGGACCTGGGGGTACACTGAAGCTTTCTTT | CASSPPGRTWGYTEAFF
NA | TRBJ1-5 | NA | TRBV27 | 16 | TGTGCCAGCAGTGTGGACAGCCGGAGGAGCAATCAGCCCCAGCATTTT | CASSVDSRRSNQPQHF
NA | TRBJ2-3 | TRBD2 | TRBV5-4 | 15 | TGTGCCAGCAGCCCTAACGTACTAGCGGGGTCCTCGCAGTATTTT | CASSPNVLAGSSQYF
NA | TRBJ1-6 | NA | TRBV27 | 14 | TGTGCCAGCAGTTTATATTCCTATAATTCACCCCTCCACTTT | CASSLYSYNSPLHF
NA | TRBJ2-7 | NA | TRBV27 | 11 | TGTGCCAGCAGCTCCCGCTGGGAGCAGTACTTC | CASSSRWEQYF
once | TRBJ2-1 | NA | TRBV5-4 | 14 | TGTGCCAGCAGCCGGACCTCGTGGTTGGATGAGCAGTTCTTC | CASSRTSWLDEQFF
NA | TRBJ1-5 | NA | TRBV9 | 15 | TGTGCCAGCAGCGTAGACTCTCACGGTCGACAGCCCCAGCATTTT | CASSVDSHGRQPQHF
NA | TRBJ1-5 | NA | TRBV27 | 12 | TGTGCCAGCAGTTTTTACAATCAGCCCCAGCATTTT | CASSFYNQPQHF
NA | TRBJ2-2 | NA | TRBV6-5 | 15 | TGTGCCAGCAGTTACGGGGGAGTTAGGACCGGGGAGCTGTTTTTT | CASSYGGVRTGELFF
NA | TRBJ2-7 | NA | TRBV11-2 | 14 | TGTGCCAGTGCTGCTCCTTTAAGGATCTACGAGCAGTACTTC | CASAAPLRIYEQYF
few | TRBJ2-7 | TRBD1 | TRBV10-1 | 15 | TGCGCCAGCAGTGAGCAACAGGGGAGCCCCTACGAGCAGTACTTC | CASSEQQGSPYEQYF